The rows below give T cell receptor beta chains drawn from one sample of a study of T cell changes during pregnancy in multiple sclerosis. Libraries were prepared by immunoSEQ multiplex PCR; TCRdb keeps only in-frame clonotypes and omits some of them. The profile covers roughly 87,000 clones, with approximately 90% appearing a single time and roughly 4% taken by the ten largest. The sample here was PBMCs, taken in the first trimester of pregnancy. The receptor set was obtained from a female donor in good health, serving as a control in a pregnancy study. Some clones in this sample may be carry-over from other donors' samples. CDR3s include the opening cysteine and the closing phenylalanine or tryptophan. A D gene is named only where the DNA matches it firmly.

j_gene | d_gene | v_gene | CDR3aa | CDR3nt
TRBJ2-3 | TRBD2 | TRBV11-2 | CASSSRLAGGDTQYF | TGTGCCAGCAGCTCAAGACTAGCGGGGGGGGATACGCAGTATTTT
TRBJ2-2 | - | TRBV9 | CASSVAGSGELFF | TGTGCCAGCAGCGTAGCAGGGTCCGGGGAGCTGTTTTTT
TRBJ2-7 | - | TRBV28 | CASSYRDSRAARTYEQYF | TGTGCCAGCAGTTACCGGGACTCCAGGGCGGCCCGCACCTACGAGCAGTACTTC
TRBJ2-1 | TRBD2 | TRBV11-1 | CASSRTSGISEQFF | TGTGCCAGCAGCCGGACTAGCGGGATAAGTGAGCAGTTCTTC
TRBJ1-4 | - | TRBV28 | CASSNGRVEKLFF | TGTGCCAGCAGTAACGGGAGGGTTGAAAAACTGTTTTTT
TRBJ1-2 | - | TRBV28 | CASSARQVPFYGYTF | TGTGCCAGCAGTGCGCGACAGGTCCCCTTCTATGGCTACACCTTC
TRBJ2-7 | - | TRBV30 | CAWSGGGDEQYF | TGTGCCTGGAGTGGTGGGGGCGACGAGCAGTACTTC
TRBJ2-1 | TRBD2 | TRBV5-1 | CASSLGGLAGGGEQFF | TGCGCCAGCAGCTTGGGGGGACTAGCGGGAGGAGGTGAGCAGTTCTTC
TRBJ2-7 | TRBD2 | TRBV19 | CASSIPGGRTYEQYF | TGTGCCAGTAGTATTCCTGGCGGGAGGACCTACGAGCAGTACTTC
TRBJ1-2 | - | TRBV5-1 | CASSLVAGYGYTF | TGCGCCAGCAGCCTGGTAGCCGGGTATGGCTACACCTTC
TRBJ2-4 | - | TRBV10-3 | CAISESRRERGNIQYF | TGTGCCATCAGTGAGTCGAGACGGGAGCGCGGGAACATTCAGTACTTC
TRBJ1-2 | - | TRBV6-5 | CASSYSGRGISGYTF | TGTGCCAGCAGTTACTCAGGCCGGGGAATATCTGGCTACACCTTC